Presented here are 17 T cell receptor beta chains from one specimen sequenced in a study of cytomegalovirus exposure and HLA in healthy donors. Researchers ran the PCR with 60 Vbeta and 13 Jbeta primers. Repertoires were generated with immunoSEQ multiplex PCR, while TCRdb's copy carries only in-frame clones and drops some. The data hold some 110,000 clones, with about 75% observed a single time. What was sequenced was PBMCs. These receptors all stem from a man aged 55 to 69 in good health and CMV-seropositive.

The V gene is TRBV5-1, the J gene TRBJ2-1; D is possibly TRBD1 (6 bases). CDR3 length equals 15 residues. Trimming left V 1 base short and J 3 bases short, with 11 bases between. Germline lookup yields CDR1 SGHRS and CDR2 YFSETQ. CDR3 sequence reads: CASSLTTGLYNEQFF. The CDR3 bases are TGCGCCAGCAGCTTGACGACAGGCCTCTACAATGAGCAGTTCTTC.

This chain links TRBV6-6 with TRBJ1-2, with 8 bases lining up with TRBD1. Germline V gene sequence: CDR1 MNHNY, CDR2 SVGAGI (reference sequence). The V and J ends lost 4 bases and 0 bases, in that order; junction bases with no gene match: 7. The CDR3 has 16 residues. Here the CDR3 reads CASSSRQGYANYGYTF. CDR3 nucleotides: TGTGCCAGCAGTTCCCGACAGGGGTACGCTAACTATGGCTACACCTTC.

The V gene is TRBV7-2, the J gene TRBJ2-3, with D tentatively TRBD2 (5 bases). The V and J ends lost 5 bases and 6 bases respectively, with 15 bases between them. Germline V gives CDR1 SGHTA, CDR2 FQGNSA. The length of the CDR3 is 14 residues. In DNA, the CDR3 is TGTGCCAGCAGCCGCAACCCGGTAGCGGATACGCAGTATTTT. This encodes CASSRNPVADTQYF. The full variable domain, completed using reference TRBV7-2 and TRBJ2-3, is GAGVSQSPSNKVTEKGKDVELRCDPISGHTALYWYRQSLGQGLEFLIYFQGNSAPDKSGLPSDRFSAERTGGSVSTLTIQRTQQEDSAVYLCASSRNPVADTQYFGPGTRLTVL.

This sequence joins TRBV7-9 and TRBJ2-5; the match to TRBD1 covers 7 bases. With 4 bases clipped from V and 5 bases from J, the junction kept 19 bases outside the gene matches. Germline V gene data show CDR1 as SEHNR and CDR2 as FQNEAQ (reference sequence). This CDR3 is 18 amino acids long. The CDR3: CASSSTWKNRDRGETQYF. DNA for the CDR3: TGTGCCAGCAGCTCCACATGGAAGAACCGGGACAGAGGGGAGACCCAGTACTTC.

The V gene is TRBV15, the J gene TRBJ1-2, with unresolved D. Germline CDR1 is LNHNV and CDR2 is YYDKDF (reference sequence). The CDR3 has 12 residues. V lost 3 bases and J 5 bases, leaving 7 bases between the germline ends. The CDR3 is CATSSTGYGYTF. The CDR3, as DNA: TGTGCCACCAGCAGTACGGGGTATGGCTACACCTTC.

This clone was seen once. CDR3 in DNA: TGTGCCAGCAGCTGGGACAGGGGAGATTACGAGCAGTACTTC. Translation gives CASSWDRGDYEQYF. V and J are TRBV5-6 and TRBJ2-7; 10 nucleotides line up with TRBD1. The ends lost 3 bases at V and 4 bases at J; junction bases unmatched: 4. The CDR3 is 14 amino acids. Germline V gene lookup returns CDR1 SGHDT and CDR2 YYEEEE.

This chain joins TRBV25-1 and TRBJ2-5, with 12 bases identical to TRBD2. V lost 6 bases and J lost 5; bases outside the gene matches: 7. Germline values: CDR1 MGHDK, CDR2 SYGVNS. The CDR3 totals 15 residues. The CDR3 DNA is TGTGCCAGCAGGGGGAGGACTAGCGGGGATGAGACCCAGTACTTC. It specifies CASRGRTSGDETQYF. The variable domain in full, completed from reference TRBV25-1 and TRBJ2-5, reads EADIYQTPRYLVIGTGKKITLECSQTMGHDKMYWYQQDPGMELHLIHYSYGVNSTEKGDLSSESTVSRIRTEHFPLTLESARPSHTSQYLCASRGRTSGDETQYFGPGTRLLVL.

This clone was recorded only once. The CDR3 region has the DNA TGTGCCAGCACCTTACGACAGGGCAATTCACCCCTCCACTTT. Translating it yields CASTLRQGNSPLHF. This chain joins TRBV28 and TRBJ1-6; TRBD1 agrees at 7 bases. CDR3 length: 14 residues. V lost 7 bases, J lost 7 bases, and 7 bases stayed unmatched. The germline gives CDR1 MDHEN, CDR2 SYDVKM.

The chain has TRBV5-1 and TRBJ2-3; D not certain. This CDR3 contains 14 residues. The germline V and J ends were trimmed by 0 bases and 2 bases, with 7 bases remaining between them. Germline values: CDR1 SGHRS, CDR2 YFSETQ. The CDR3 sequence: CASSLGSYTDTQYF. CDR3 in DNA: TGCGCCAGCAGCTTGGGGTCCTACACAGATACGCAGTATTTT.

This clone was observed a handful of times. V is TRBV10-2 and J is TRBJ2-7; maybe TRBD2 (6 bases). CDR3 length: 13 residues. CDR1 is WSHSY and CDR2 is SAAADI in the germline V gene. Trimming took 7 bases from V and 9 from J, leaving 19 bases between them. The CDR3 spells CASTPGLHGVQYF. CDR3 in DNA: TGCGCCAGCACCCCGGGACTGCACGGGGTGCAGTACTTC.

The chain carries TRBV28 and TRBJ1-2, with 12 bases aligning to TRBD1. In germline, CDR1 is MDHEN, CDR2 SYDVKM. The CDR3 is 15 residues long. V shed 3 bases, J shed 8 bases, and the junction held 7 bases outside the gene matches. The CDR3 loop is CASSFGGTGGKGYTF. The CDR3 bases are TGTGCCAGCAGTTTCGGGGGGACAGGGGGCAAAGGCTACACCTTC.

V and J are TRBV29-1 and TRBJ1-2, with D possibly being TRBD1 (6 bases). Germline-derived CDR1 and CDR2 are SQVTM and ANQGSEA. Between the trimmed V and J ends, which lost 8 bases and 8 bases, there was a span of 15 bases. CDR3 length equals 11 residues. DNA of the CDR3: TGCAGCTCAACCCTTACAGGGGGCTACACCTTC. It translates to CSSTLTGGYTF.

V and J are TRBV7-9 and TRBJ1-4, with 9 bases that match TRBD1. J gave up 7 bases and V 4 bases, and 1 base lay outside the gene matches. Looked up from germline, CDR1 is SEHNR and CDR2 is FQNEAQ (reference sequence). There are 13 residues in the CDR3. CDR3: CASSSDRGEKLFF. CDR3 DNA sequence: TGTGCCAGCAGCTCGGACAGGGGTGAAAAACTGTTTTTT.

In its sample, this clone was seen a few times. The rearrangement uses TRBV4-1 and TRBJ2-1; D not resolved. The V gene's germline CDR1 is MGHRA and CDR2 YSYEKL. The CDR3 totals 15 residues. Trimming cost V 1 base and J 4 bases, with 11 bases left between them. CDR3 in DNA: TGCGCCAGCAGCCAAGGAGTGCCTTGGTACAATGAGCAGTTCTTC. Protein sequence: CASSQGVPWYNEQFF.

CDR3 sequence: CASTGDGRDQETQYF. Written as DNA, the CDR3 is TGTGCCAGTACCGGGGATGGACGGGACCAAGAGACCCAGTACTTC. The chain recombines TRBV19 with TRBJ2-5, with a weak D call TRBD2 (5 bases). CDR1 is LNHDA and CDR2 is SQIVND in the germline V gene (reference sequence). Deletions cut 7 bases from V and 0 bases from J, with 15 bases between. The CDR3 sequence is 15 residues long.

Only one count was recorded for this clone. J is TRBJ1-5 and V is TRBV5-5; 9 nucleotides agree with TRBD1. This CDR3 has 18 amino acids. CDR1 is SGHKS, CDR2 YYEKEE, per germline (reference sequence). V shed 0 bases and J 7 bases; nucleotides not matched to a gene: 14. In DNA form, the CDR3 reads TGTGCCAGCAGCTTGGCAGGACAGGGGTCCATGGACGAGCAGCCCCAGCATTTT. Translating it yields CASSLAGQGSMDEQPQHF.

This sequence joins TRBV28 and TRBJ2-2, with 8 bases that match TRBD1. This CDR3 contains 15 residues. In germline, CDR1 is MDHEN, CDR2 SYDVKM. V lost 5 bases, J lost 0 bases, and 2 bases stayed unmatched. The CDR3 DNA is TGTGCCAGCAGTGACAGGGGCACGAACACCGGGGAGCTGTTTTTT. Encoded protein: CASSDRGTNTGELFF.